A selection of T cell receptor beta chains follows, all from one sample in a study of CD4 T cells in relation to SARS-CoV-2 and coronaviruses. Profiled with immunoSEQ multiplex PCR; TCRdb holds only in-frame clones, not every one. The sample lists roughly 60,000 clones, 94% occurring once. The sample taken for sequencing was naive CD4+ T cells from PBMCs. Receptors were obtained from a human donor in good health. CDR3s include the opening cysteine and the closing phenylalanine or tryptophan. D genes are given only for firm matches. A clone size is listed for some rows: how often the clone was seen (once, few, many), or a class if it is expanded.

.,.,TRBV27,TRBJ1-2,CASSYPNRSGYTF,TGTGCCAGCAGTTATCCCAACAGGAGCGGCTACACCTTC
TRBD2,.,TRBV23-1,TRBJ2-1,CASSQSGLAGDNEQFF,TGCGCCAGCAGTCAATCGGGGCTAGCGGGAGACAATGAGCAGTTCTTC
.,.,TRBV12-3/TRBV12-4,TRBJ1-1,CASSNRVNTEAFF,TGTGCCAGCAGTAACAGGGTGAACACTGAAGCTTTCTTT
.,.,TRBV12-3/TRBV12-4,TRBJ2-1,CASSLRRDSKFF,TGTGCCAGCAGTTTACGGCGGGATTCAAAGTTCTTC
.,.,TRBV10-1,TRBJ2-7,CASSGGAYEQYF,TGCGCCAGCAGCGGGGGAGCCTACGAGCAGTACTTC
TRBD2,.,TRBV9,TRBJ2-2,CASSSRVAGLNTGELFF,TGTGCCAGCAGCTCACGAGTAGCGGGATTGAACACCGGGGAGCTGTTTTTT
.,.,TRBV3-1/TRBV3-2,TRBJ2-3,CASSQASRTDTQYF,TGTGCCAGCAGCCAAGCCTCGCGCACAGATACGCAGTATTTT
TRBD2,.,TRBV7-3,TRBJ2-3,CASSATSGATDTQYF,TGTGCCAGCAGCGCAACTAGCGGGGCCACAGATACGCAGTATTTT
.,.,TRBV3-1/TRBV3-2,TRBJ1-2,CASSLDTGGYTF,TGTGCCAGCAGCCTCGACACTGGAGGCTACACCTTC
.,.,TRBV6-5,TRBJ2-5,CASSYLGRVQETQYF,TGTGCCAGCAGTTACTTAGGCAGGGTCCAAGAGACCCAGTACTTC
.,.,TRBV19,TRBJ1-5,CASSGRVYSNQPQHF,TGTGCCAGTAGTGGCAGGGTATATAGCAATCAGCCCCAGCATTTT
.,.,TRBV18,TRBJ2-5,CASSPPGVSETQYF,TGTGCCAGCTCACCACCGGGGGTCTCCGAGACCCAGTACTTC
TRBD2,.,TRBV28,TRBJ2-1,CASSTGGSAYNEQFF,TGTGCCAGCAGCACCGGGGGGTCTGCCTACAATGAGCAGTTCTTC
.,.,TRBV12-3/TRBV12-4,TRBJ2-7,CASSFRRYYEQYF,TGTGCCAGCAGTTTCCGCAGGTACTACGAGCAGTACTTC
.,.,TRBV19,TRBJ1-6,CASSPRYGTAEPLHF,TGTGCCAGTAGCCCCCGATACGGGACGGCCGAGCCCCTCCACTTT
TRBD2,.,TRBV7-9,TRBJ2-3,CASSPWTSLTDTQYF,TGTGCCAGCAGCCCTTGGACTAGCTTGACAGATACGCAGTATTTT
TRBD2,.,TRBV20-1,TRBJ2-7,CSASTRESHEQYF,TGCAGTGCTAGTACGCGGGAGTCCCACGAGCAGTACTTC
TRBD2,.,TRBV7-2,TRBJ2-7,CASSGGLAGGVGEQYF,TGTGCCAGCAGCGGAGGACTAGCGGGAGGAGTTGGGGAGCAGTACTTC
TRBD1,.,TRBV6-5,TRBJ2-3,CASSLTGAADTQYF,TGTGCCAGCAGTTTGACAGGGGCTGCGGATACGCAGTATTTT
.,.,TRBV5-6,TRBJ2-1,CASSVTNEQFF,TGTGCCAGCAGCGTTACCAATGAGCAGTTCTTC
TRBD1,.,TRBV19,TRBJ1-1,CASSIPGGGRTEAFF,TGTGCCAGTAGTATCCCAGGGGGCGGGCGGACTGAAGCTTTCTTT
.,.,TRBV18,TRBJ2-7,CASSSGSSYEQYF,TGTGCCAGCTCCTCCGGGAGCTCCTACGAGCAGTACTTC
.,.,TRBV30,TRBJ1-3,CAWDAGTGNTIYF,TGTGCCTGGGATGCCGGAACTGGAAACACCATATATTTT
TRBD1,.,TRBV7-8,TRBJ1-5,CASSQWDRGRSNQPQHF,TGTGCCAGCAGCCAATGGGACAGGGGCCGAAGCAATCAGCCCCAGCATTTT
.,.,TRBV28,TRBJ2-2,CASSLPPGSRTGELFF,TGTGCCAGCAGCCTACCACCAGGGTCGCGGACCGGGGAGCTGTTTTTT
TRBD1,.,TRBV7-9,TRBJ1-1,CASSSLQGHTEAFF,TGTGCCAGCAGCTCATTACAGGGGCACACTGAAGCTTTCTTT
.,.,TRBV3-1/TRBV3-2,TRBJ2-5,CASSQIGRRHSETQYF,TGTGCCAGCAGCCAAATTGGCCGGCGGCATTCGGAGACCCAGTACTTC
.,.,TRBV23-1,TRBJ2-1,CASSQTRTRYNEQFF,TGCGCCAGCAGTCAAACCCGGACCCGGTACAATGAGCAGTTCTTC
.,.,TRBV3-1/TRBV3-2,TRBJ1-3,CASSVILSGNTIYF,TGTGCCAGCAGTGTCATACTCTCTGGAAACACCATATATTTT
.,.,TRBV28,TRBJ1-2,CASSLGVGGPYGYTF,TGTGCCAGCAGCCTGGGGGTCGGGGGCCCCTATGGCTACACCTTC
TRBD2,.,TRBV28,TRBJ2-5,CASAISGTRLSETQYF,TGTGCCAGCGCGATTTCCGGGACTAGGCTGAGCGAGACCCAGTACTTC
TRBD2,once,TRBV4-2,TRBJ2-2,CASSQEGRPRRGEGELFF,TGTGCCAGCAGCCAAGAGGGGCGCCCCCGACGGGGGGAGGGGGAGCTGTTTTTT
.,once,TRBV6-5,TRBJ1-4,CASEGGTATNEKLFF,TGTGCCAGCGAGGGCGGGACTGCAACTAATGAAAAACTGTTTTTT
.,.,TRBV28,TRBJ1-1,CASRRTSGVRTEAFF,TGTGCCAGCAGGCGAACCTCAGGGGTGCGGACTGAAGCTTTCTTT
TRBD2,few,TRBV5-1,TRBJ2-1,CASSATSGSSYNEQFF,TGCGCCAGCAGCGCGACTAGCGGGAGCTCCTACAATGAGCAGTTCTTC
.,once,TRBV28,TRBJ1-5,CASRGGNQPQHF,TGTGCCAGCAGGGGGGGCAATCAGCCCCAGCATTTT
TRBD2,.,TRBV14,TRBJ2-1,CASSLLSGGSYNEQFF,TGTGCCAGCAGCCTCCTAAGCGGGGGCTCCTACAATGAGCAGTTCTTC
TRBD1,.,TRBV28,TRBJ1-4,CASSIYQGATNEKLFF,TGTGCCAGCAGTATTTACCAGGGGGCAACTAATGAAAAACTGTTTTTT
.,.,TRBV7-3,TRBJ2-3,CASSSQAPPLGDTQYF,TGTGCCAGCAGCTCCCAGGCCCCCCCGCTAGGAGATACGCAGTATTTT
TRBD1,.,TRBV5-1,TRBJ2-3,CASSLAPTGGADTQYF,TGCGCCAGCAGCTTGGCCCCGACAGGGGGCGCAGATACGCAGTATTTT
.,.,TRBV6-5,TRBJ2-3,CASSYSKRGDTQYF,TGTGCCAGCAGTTACTCGAAGAGAGGAGATACGCAGTATTTT
TRBD1,once,TRBV11-2,TRBJ2-7,CASRSTGTGSLEQYF,TGTGCCAGTCGAAGCACCGGGACAGGTAGTCTCGAGCAGTACTTC
TRBD2,.,TRBV30,TRBJ2-3,CAWSSTVGLAASPTSTDTQYF,TGTGCCTGGAGCAGTACTGTAGGACTAGCGGCTTCACCCACTAGCACAGATACGCAGTATTTT
.,.,TRBV19,TRBJ2-7,CASSTGPGEQYF,TGTGCCAGTAGTACAGGGCCCGGCGAGCAGTACTTC
TRBD1,.,TRBV29-1,TRBJ1-5,CSVTDRGPNQPQHF,TGCAGCGTTACCGACAGGGGGCCTAATCAGCCCCAGCATTTT
TRBD1,once,TRBV5-4,TRBJ2-7,CASSPGTGGRYEQYF,TGTGCCAGCAGCCCAGGGACAGGGGGCCGCTACGAGCAGTACTTC
.,.,TRBV18,TRBJ2-3,CASSPLGRATDTQYF,TGTGCCAGCTCACCATTGGGGAGAGCCACAGATACGCAGTATTTT
TRBD1,.,TRBV28,TRBJ1-5,CASISPGTGPYSNQPQHF,TGTGCCAGCATCTCCCCCGGGACAGGACCCTATAGCAATCAGCCCCAGCATTTT
.,once,TRBV2,TRBJ2-5,CASSDPETQYF,TGTGCCAGCAGTGATCCGGAGACCCAGTACTTC